This T cell receptor beta chain was recovered during a study of T cell clonality in common variable immunodeficiency. Method: immunoSEQ multiplex PCR; TCRdb's copy keeps in-frame clones and lacks some. This sample comprises under 45,000 clones, none seen once only. This clone was recorded many times. The CDR3 goes on 3 residues after the read ends, and that part is filled in from the germline J gene. Germline lookup yields CDR1 SNHLY and CDR2 FYNNEI. The V end was cut by 6 bases, the J end by 4 bases, with 13 bases between. The CDR3 runs 13 residues. Blood samples were heparinized, roughly 4.5 to 8.5 ml per donor.

The chain uses TRBV2 and TRBJ2-7; TRBD1 might be the D (6 bases). This clonotype originated in a person aged 18 to 69 in good health. Sequencing was performed on peripheral blood mononuclear cells. The CDR3 protein is CASRGAGVYEQYF. The part of the CDR3 DNA that was read is TGTGCCAGCAGGGGAGCAGGGGTGTACGAG.